These 8 T cell receptor beta chains came from one sample sequenced in a study of beta chain features in type 1 diabetes. TCRB transcripts that were expressed got sequenced, as all of the isolated RNA had been reverse transcribed. Libraries were prepared by immunoSEQ multiplex PCR; TCRdb keeps only in-frame clonotypes and omits some of them. This table has 160,000 or so clones, 11% appearing once. Sequenced material: central memory CD4+ T cells from blood. The receptors derive from a man aged 18 to 35 in good health.

The chain combines TRBV5-4 with TRBJ2-1, with 7 positions matching TRBD1. V lost 4 bases, J lost 0 bases, and 10 bases stayed unmatched. The CDR3 sequence is 17 residues long. CDR1 is SGHNT, CDR2 YYREEE, per germline (reference sequence). The CDR3 loop is CASSLPPTGSSYNEQFF. CDR3 bases: TGTGCCAGCAGCCTTCCCCCGACAGGGAGCTCCTACAATGAGCAGTTCTTC.

This clone was found once. The CDR3 nucleotides read TGCAGCGGCGGTGGGGGGTCCCAGCCTGAAGCTTTCTTT. It encodes CSGGGGSQPEAFF. The chain joins TRBV29-1 to TRBJ1-1; maybe TRBD1 (5 bases). CDR3 length equals 13 residues. CDR1 and CDR2 from the germline V gene are SQVTM and ANQGSEA. Trimming took 7 bases from V and 6 from J, leaving 18 bases between them. The full variable domain, completed using reference TRBV29-1 and TRBJ1-1, is SAVISQKPSRDICQRGTSLTIQCQVDSQVTMMFWYRQQPGQSLTLIATANQGSEATYESGFVIDKFPISRPNLTFSTLTVSNMSPEDSSIYLCSGGGGSQPEAFFGQGTRLTVV.

The chain is built from TRBV28 and TRBJ2-1; D possibly matches TRBD1 or TRBD2 (5 bases each). CDR1 is MDHEN and CDR2 is SYDVKM in the germline V gene. The CDR3 is 14 amino acids. The germline V and J ends were trimmed by 2 bases and 6 bases, with 11 bases remaining between them. CDR3 amino acids: CASSLGSGLNEQFF. The CDR3 bases are TGTGCCAGCAGTTTAGGTTCGGGGCTCAATGAGCAGTTCTTC.

The CDR3 sequence is CASSYEPGNDSPLHF. As DNA, the CDR3 is TGTGCCAGCAGCTATGAACCGGGGAACGATTCACCCCTCCACTTT. The chain recombines TRBV9 with TRBJ1-6, with unresolved D. Between the trimmed V and J ends, which lost 4 bases and 8 bases, there was a span of 16 bases. The CDR3 covers 15 residues. CDR1 and CDR2 (germline): SGDLS, YYNGEE.

The table lists this clone with a few counts. The rearrangement links TRBV25-1 to TRBJ2-6; D gene unclear. Trimming cost V 4 bases and J 0 bases, with 7 bases left between them. The CDR3 runs to 15 residues. Germline V gene data show CDR1 as MGHDK and CDR2 as SYGVNS. CDR3 bases: TGTGCCAGCAGTGTCTTAAGCTCTGGGGCCAACGTCCTGACTTTC. Protein product: CASSVLSSGANVLTF. Full variable domain (rest looked up from reference TRBV25-1 and TRBJ2-6): EADIYQTPRYLVIGTGKKITLECSQTMGHDKMYWYQQDPGMELHLIHYSYGVNSTEKGDLSSESTVSRIRTEHFPLTLESARPSHTSQYLCASSVLSSGANVLTFGAGSRLTVL.

V is TRBV9 and J is TRBJ2-6; D not resolved. This CDR3 has 15 amino acids. Germline CDR1 reads SGDLS; CDR2 reads YYNGEE. V was pared by 3 bases and J by 0 bases, with 7 bases between. The CDR3 coding sequence is TGTGCCAGCAGCGCCCCCCGCTCTGGGGCCAACGTCCTGACTTTC. This translates into CASSAPRSGANVLTF.

This clone was detected a few times. The genes are TRBV7-3 and TRBJ1-2; TRBD1 agrees at 8 bases. CDR1 is SGHTA, CDR2 FQGTGA, per germline. CDR3 length: 15 amino acids. J was trimmed by 2 bases and V by 6 bases; bases with no gene match: 8. In DNA form, the CDR3 reads TGTGCCAGCAGGCCTGACCACAGGGGGAACTATGGCTACACCTTC. Amino acid sequence: CASRPDHRGNYGYTF.

The gene calls are TRBV6-6 and TRBJ2-4; 10 bases agree with TRBD2. The germline gives CDR1 MNHNY, CDR2 SVGAGI (reference sequence). The CDR3 runs to 15 residues. V was clipped by 5 bases and J by 4 bases; unmatched bases: 5. Here the CDR3 DNA reads TGTGCCAGCAGTCCCCCGACTAGCGGGAAAAACATTCAGTACTTC. Amino acid sequence: CASSPPTSGKNIQYF.